The T cell receptor (beta chain) described here comes from a study of blood T cell repertoires in COVID-19. The overall study: Whether acute or convalescent, the COVID-19 samples came from the United States, Italy and Spain. PBMCs, B-cell-depleted T cells, or T cells were the source of the cDNA or gDNA that made up the material.

The V gene's germline CDR1 is ENHRY and CDR2 SYGVKD. This CDR3 is built from 18 residues. The V and J ends lost 6 bases and 7 bases, in that order; junction bases with no gene match: 17. Assay: immunoSEQ multiplex PCR; the TCRdb copy retains only in-frame clones and omits some. The sample gives roughly 190,000 clones, 88% of which show up once; around 1.1% is in the top ten. The chain carries TRBV10-3 and TRBJ2-1; 11 nucleotides align to TRBD1. Sequencing was performed on peripheral blood. This receptor was taken from a man aged 25 to 40 with acute or convalescent COVID-19. The CDR3 protein is CAIRGQGDSGPKKNEQFF. Written as DNA, the CDR3 is TGTGCCATCAGGGGACAGGGGGATAGCGGGCCCAAAAAGAATGAGCAGTTCTTC.